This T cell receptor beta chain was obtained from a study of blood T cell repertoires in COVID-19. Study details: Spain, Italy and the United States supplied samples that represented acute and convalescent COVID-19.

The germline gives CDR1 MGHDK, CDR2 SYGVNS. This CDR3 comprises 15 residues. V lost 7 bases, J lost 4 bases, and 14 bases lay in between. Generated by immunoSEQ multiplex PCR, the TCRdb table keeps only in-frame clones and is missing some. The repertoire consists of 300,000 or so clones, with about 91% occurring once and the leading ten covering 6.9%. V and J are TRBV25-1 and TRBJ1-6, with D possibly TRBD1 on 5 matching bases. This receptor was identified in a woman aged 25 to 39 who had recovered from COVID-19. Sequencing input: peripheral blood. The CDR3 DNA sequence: TGTGCCAGCATGGAGGGGTCGGGGTATAATTCACCCCTCCACTTT. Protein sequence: CASMEGSGYNSPLHF.